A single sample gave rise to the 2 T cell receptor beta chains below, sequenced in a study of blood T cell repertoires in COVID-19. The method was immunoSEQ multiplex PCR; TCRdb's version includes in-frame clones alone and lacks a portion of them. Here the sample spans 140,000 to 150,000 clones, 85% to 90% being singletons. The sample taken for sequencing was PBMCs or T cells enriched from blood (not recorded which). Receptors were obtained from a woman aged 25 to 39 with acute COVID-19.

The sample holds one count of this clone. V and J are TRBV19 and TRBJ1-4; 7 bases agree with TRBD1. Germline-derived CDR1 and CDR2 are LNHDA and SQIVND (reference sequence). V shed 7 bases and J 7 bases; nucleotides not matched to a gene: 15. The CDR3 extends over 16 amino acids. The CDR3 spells CASKRGPVTSSEKLFF. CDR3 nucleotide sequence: TGTGCCAGTAAAAGGGGGCCGGTAACCTCCTCTGAAAAACTGTTTTTT.

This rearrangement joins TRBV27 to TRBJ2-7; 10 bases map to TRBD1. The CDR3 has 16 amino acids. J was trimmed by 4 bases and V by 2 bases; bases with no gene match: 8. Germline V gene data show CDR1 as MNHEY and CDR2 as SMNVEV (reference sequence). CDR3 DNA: TGTGCCAGCAGTTTAGGGCCGGGACAGGGGAAGTACGAGCAGTACTTC. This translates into CASSLGPGQGKYEQYF.